Listed below are T cell receptor beta chains from one sample, sequenced in a study of T cells in Graves' hyperthyroidism and ophthalmopathy. TCRdb used MiXCR to reprocess the multiplex PCR reads, holding one entry per CDR3 protein. The table includes about 640,000 distinct CDR3 sequences, roughly 20% detected once. The sample comprised blood. All receptors come from a man younger than 45 with Graves' ophthalmopathy. Both conserved end residues are part of each CDR3. The D gene is left open where the match is weak. A clone size is listed for some rows: how often the clone was seen (once, few, many), or a class if it is expanded.

D: TRBD1; J: TRBJ2-3; V: TRBV10-3; size: -; DNA: TGTGCCATCAGTGAGCCGGGACAGGGGGCCACAGATACGCAGTATTTT; CDR3: CAISEPGQGATDTQYF
D: -; J: TRBJ2-7; V: TRBV5-1; size: few; DNA: TGCGCCAGCAGCTTGGGTTGGCCTTCCTACGAGCAGTACTTC; CDR3: CASSLGWPSYEQYF
D: -; J: TRBJ2-5; V: TRBV6-1; size: few; DNA: TGTGCCAGCAGTTACGCGGGGCGCCTACAAGAGACCCAGTACTTC; CDR3: CASSYAGRLQETQYF
D: -; J: TRBJ2-1; V: TRBV19; size: -; DNA: TGTGCCAGTAGTATGCTAGGGAATGAGCAGTTCTTC; CDR3: CASSMLGNEQFF
D: -; J: TRBJ2-7; V: TRBV7-2; size: many; DNA: TGTGCCAGCAGCCTATATTCGGGGATCAACTACGAGCAGTACTTC; CDR3: CASSLYSGINYEQYF
D: -; J: TRBJ1-5; V: TRBV4-1; size: -; DNA: TGCGCCAGCAGCCAAGCCCCAGAGCCTGGGCCCCAGCATTTT; CDR3: CASSQAPEPGPQHF
D: TRBD2; J: TRBJ2-1; V: TRBV6-1; size: -; DNA: TGTGCCAGCACCTCACTAGCGGGAGGGGGGAATGAGCAGTTCTTC; CDR3: CASTSLAGGGNEQFF
D: -; J: TRBJ1-6; V: TRBV28; size: few; DNA: TGTGCCAGCAGTTCGACATTGGATTCACCCCTCCACTTT; CDR3: CASSSTLDSPLHF
D: -; J: TRBJ1-5; V: TRBV19; size: few; DNA: TGTGCCATCGGGGACTGGGCTGGTCAGCCCCAGCATTTT; CDR3: CAIGDWAGQPQHF
D: -; J: TRBJ1-5; V: TRBV30; size: many; DNA: TGTGCCTGGAGTGTACCTTATAGCAATCAGCCCCAGCATTTT; CDR3: CAWSVPYSNQPQHF
D: TRBD1; J: TRBJ2-5; V: TRBV27; size: -; DNA: TGTGCCAGCAGTTTAAGGGGGCAGCTGGCGCAAGAGACCCAGTACTTC; CDR3: CASSLRGQLAQETQYF
D: -; J: TRBJ1-1; V: TRBV6-1; size: -; DNA: TGTGCCAGCAGTGAAGCGCTTCTTGGGGCTTTCTTT; CDR3: CASSEALLGAFF
D: TRBD1; J: TRBJ2-7; V: TRBV28; size: -; DNA: TGTGCCAGCGGAGAACAGGGGCCCTCCTACGAGCAGTACTTC; CDR3: CASGEQGPSYEQYF
D: TRBD2; J: TRBJ2-3; V: TRBV28; size: -; DNA: TGTGCCAGCAGTTTGGCAGCGGGACCCACAGATACGCAGTATTTT; CDR3: CASSLAAGPTDTQYF
D: TRBD2; J: TRBJ2-3; V: TRBV7-9; size: few; DNA: TGTGCCAGCAGCTCCGCCCCGGGACTAGCGGTCACAGATACGCAGTATTTT; CDR3: CASSSAPGLAVTDTQYF
D: -; J: TRBJ2-1; V: TRBV30; size: few; DNA: TGTGCCTCTGCCCGCACGTCCTACAATGAGCAGTTCTTC; CDR3: CASARTSYNEQFF
D: -; J: TRBJ1-2; V: TRBV7-8; size: many; DNA: TGTGCCAGCAGCCCGAAGGGGGAAGGCGGCTACACCTTC; CDR3: CASSPKGEGGYTF
D: TRBD1; J: TRBJ2-3; V: TRBV25-1; size: -; DNA: TGTGCCAGCAGTGAATATTACCCTATCGACAGGGCAGATACGCAGTATTTT; CDR3: CASSEYYPIDRADTQYF
D: -; J: TRBJ1-1; V: TRBV10-3; size: few; DNA: TGTGCCATCACTGGGACACTGAACACTGAAGCTTTCTTT; CDR3: CAITGTLNTEAFF
D: -; J: TRBJ2-1; V: TRBV11-2; size: -; DNA: TGTGCCAGCAGCTTAACCGCCTTTGGGAATGAGCAGTTCTTC; CDR3: CASSLTAFGNEQFF
D: TRBD1; J: TRBJ2-1; V: TRBV6-1; size: few; DNA: TGTGCCAGCAGTGAAGGCCGACAGGGGGGGATCCGCTACAATGAGCAGTTCTTC; CDR3: CASSEGRQGGIRYNEQFF
D: -; J: TRBJ2-3; V: TRBV5-1; size: -; DNA: TGCGCCAGCAGAACGGACACAGATACGCAGTATTTT; CDR3: CASRTDTDTQYF
D: -; J: TRBJ2-4; V: TRBV15; size: -; DNA: TGTGCCACCAGCTCCGGGGGGAGGGGGAGAAACATTCAGTACTTC; CDR3: CATSSGGRGRNIQYF
D: TRBD1; J: TRBJ1-5; V: TRBV10-2; size: few; DNA: TGCGCCAGCGCCCAAGGACAGGGGGCAGGTCAGCCCCAGCATTTT; CDR3: CASAQGQGAGQPQHF